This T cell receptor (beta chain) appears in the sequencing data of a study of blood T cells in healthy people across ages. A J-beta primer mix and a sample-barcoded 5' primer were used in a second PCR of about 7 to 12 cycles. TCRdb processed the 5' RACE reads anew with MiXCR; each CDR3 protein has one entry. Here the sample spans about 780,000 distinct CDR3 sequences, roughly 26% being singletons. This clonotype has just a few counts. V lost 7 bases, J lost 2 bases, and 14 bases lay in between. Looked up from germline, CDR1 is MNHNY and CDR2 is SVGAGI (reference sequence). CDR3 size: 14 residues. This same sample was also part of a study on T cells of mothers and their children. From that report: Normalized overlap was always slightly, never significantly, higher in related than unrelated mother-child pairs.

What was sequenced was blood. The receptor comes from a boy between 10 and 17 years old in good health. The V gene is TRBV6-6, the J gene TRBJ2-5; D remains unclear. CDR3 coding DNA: TGTGCCAGCACCCTCAGCCGGCGGCAAGAGACCCAGTACTTC. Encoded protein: CASTLSRRQETQYF.